These 12 T cell receptor beta chains were sequenced from one sample in a study of T cells in Graves' hyperthyroidism and ophthalmopathy. TCR beta CDR3 region amplification was performed from RNA transcripts. During a first-round RT-PCR of the TCR CDR3, the HTBI primer set was used. In TCRdb, the multiplex PCR reads were re-called with MiXCR into one record per CDR3 protein. The sample lists about 690,000 distinct CDR3 sequences, around 16% occurring once. Sequencing used blood. Receptors originate from a man aged 45-65 years with Graves' hyperthyroidism.

This clonotype was recorded at least ten times. CDR3 protein: CASSLISGGRNGYTF. Written as DNA, the CDR3 is TGTGCCAGCAGTCTCATCAGCGGGGGGCGGAATGGCTACACCTTC. The V call is TRBV2, the J call TRBJ1-2; tentatively, D is TRBD1 (6 bases). Trimming left V 5 bases short and J 6 bases short, with 19 bases between. The CDR3 is made up of 15 amino acids. Germline V gene lookup returns CDR1 SNHLY and CDR2 FYNNEI.

This clonotype was observed at least ten times. At one boundary the junction diverges from the germline segment, which might be a read error. The chain combines TRBV20-1 with TRBJ1-1; 8 bases fit TRBD1. The CDR3 has 15 residues. CDR1 is DFQATT, CDR2 SNEGSKA, per germline (reference sequence). Here the CDR3 DNA reads TGCAGTGCGAGAGAGGCGGGACAGGCGAACACTGAAGCTTTCTTT. Encoded protein: CSAREAGQANTEAFF.

V usage is TRBV5-1 and J usage is TRBJ2-3; 10 positions match TRBD2. Germline-derived CDR1 and CDR2 are SGHRS and YFSETQ. Trimming took 1 base from V and 4 from J; bases not matched to a gene: 6. The CDR3 contains 16 residues. CDR3: CASSLPSGSLADTQYF. The DNA of the CDR3 is TGCGCCAGCAGCTTGCCTAGCGGGAGCCTTGCAGATACGCAGTATTTT.

There are many counts of this clonotype. The chain has TRBV7-3 and TRBJ2-5, with 7 bases matching TRBD2. CDR1 is SGHTA, CDR2 FQGTGA, per germline. The CDR3 has 15 amino acids. The trim removed 9 bases at V and 5 bases at J, leaving 15 bases unmatched. The CDR3 sequence: CARSKAGPRGETQYF. CDR3 DNA sequence: TGTGCCAGATCTAAAGCGGGACCCCGGGGGGAGACCCAGTACTTC.

This chain joins TRBV15 and TRBJ2-7; D remains ambiguous. The V end was cut by 5 bases, the J end by 2 bases, with 16 bases between. The CDR3 is made up of 15 amino acids. From germline, CDR1 is LNHNV and CDR2 YYDKDF (reference sequence). This CDR3 is CATSARTTRAYEQYF. The CDR3 nucleotides read TGTGCCACCAGCGCCCGAACTACCCGAGCCTACGAGCAGTACTTC. The full variable domain, completed using reference TRBV15 and TRBJ2-7, is DAMVIQNPRYQVTQFGKPVTLSCSQTLNHNVMYWYQQKSSQAPKLLFHYYDKDFNNEADTPDNFQSRRPNTSFCFLDIRSPGLGDTAMYLCATSARTTRAYEQYFGPGTRLTVT.

This clonotype came up many times. CDR3 amino acids: CASSPTDYNEQFF. The CDR3 DNA is TGTGCCAGCAGCCCTACTGACTACAATGAGCAGTTCTTC. The rearrangement uses TRBV7-9 and TRBJ2-1; D not certain. The CDR3 sequence is 13 residues long. The V and J ends lost 5 bases and 3 bases respectively, with 8 bases between them. CDR1 and CDR2 (germline): SEHNR, FQNEAQ (reference sequence). The full variable domain, in which reference TRBV7-9 and TRBJ2-1 provide the parts outside the CDR3, is DTGVSQNPRHKITKRGQNVTFRCDPISEHNRLYWYRQTLGQGPEFLTYFQNEAQLEKSRLLSDRFSAERPKGSFSTLEIQRTEQGDSAMYLCASSPTDYNEQFFGPGTRLTVL.

This clonotype was observed at least ten times. The J gene is TRBJ2-5, the V gene TRBV20-1; 7 bases agree with TRBD1. Germline CDR1 DFQATT, CDR2 SNEGSKA (reference sequence). Trimming removed 0 bases from V and 5 bases from J; junction bases left unmatched: 9. The CDR3 totals 15 residues. The CDR3: CSARDPQGVRETQYF. The CDR3, as DNA: TGCAGTGCTAGAGATCCTCAGGGGGTCCGGGAGACCCAGTACTTC.

A few counts support this clonotype. The V call is TRBV20-1, the J call TRBJ1-2; possibly TRBD1 for D (5 bases). CDR3 length equals 14 residues. Trimming removed 1 base from V and 10 bases from J, with 19 bases in between. The germline CDR1 and CDR2 sequences are DFQATT and SNEGSKA (reference sequence). The CDR3 bases are TGCAGTGCTAGAGCCCCGGGGCCGATTCCCCACTACACCTTC. This codes for CSARAPGPIPHYTF.

This clonotype was seen a handful of times. The chain joins TRBV19 to TRBJ1-2; the match to TRBD1 covers 12 bases. V trimming: 6 bases; J trimming: 4 bases; junction bases outside the gene matches: 9. From germline, CDR1 is LNHDA and CDR2 SQIVND (reference sequence). The CDR3 runs 16 residues. CDR3 nucleotide sequence: TGTGCCAGTAGACCGCCGGGGACAGGGGGCAGCTATGGCTACACCTTC. Translation gives CASRPPGTGGSYGYTF.

This clonotype was counted ten times or more. The rearrangement uses TRBV19 and TRBJ2-7; no definite D call. The CDR3 spans 13 residues. The V end was cut by 3 bases, the J end by 3 bases, with 9 bases between. CDR1 and CDR2 from the germline V gene are LNHDA and SQIVND (reference sequence). CDR3 sequence (DNA): TGTGCCAGTAGTATTAGGAAAAACTACGAGCAGTACTTC. This codes for CASSIRKNYEQYF.

This clonotype was counted at least ten times. This rearrangement joins TRBV28 to TRBJ1-1; 10 positions agree with TRBD1. With 3 bases clipped from V and 6 bases from J, the junction kept 4 bases outside the gene matches. The CDR3 is made up of 14 amino acids. Germline V gene sequence: CDR1 MDHEN, CDR2 SYDVKM. CDR3: CASSLGQGLSEAFF. CDR3 DNA sequence: TGTGCCAGCAGTTTGGGACAGGGGCTGTCTGAAGCTTTCTTT.

CDR3 amino acids: CASSYSGRVGELFF. In DNA form, the CDR3 reads TGTGCCAGCAGTTATAGCGGGAGGGTTGGGGAGCTGTTTTTT. The chain has TRBV2 and TRBJ2-2; 11 nucleotides match TRBD2. Germline V lookup: CDR1 SNHLY, CDR2 FYNNEI. With V trimmed by 5 bases and J by 8 bases, 4 bases remained unmatched. The CDR3 has 14 amino acids.